The entry below describes one T cell receptor beta chain. This sample was taken from a study of blood T cell repertoires in COVID-19. Study overall: Acute-phase and convalescent COVID-19 samples originated in the United States, Italy and Spain. PBMCs, B-cell-depleted T cells, or T cells provided the cDNA or gDNA that made up the material.

The CDR3 is 16 residues long. Germline CDR1 is LGHDT and CDR2 is YNNKEL (reference sequence). Trimming removed 0 bases from V and 8 bases from J; junction bases left unmatched: 12. Authors' methods: Nucleated cell counts were estimated from reference gene primer amplification. Produced via immunoSEQ multiplex PCR; TCRdb's table is partial and in-frame only. V, J and clone size derive from that table, while D and trimming were established from the DNA sequence. The top ten hold around 15% of the sample, which has tens of thousands of clones, over 75% seen once. The V and J genes are TRBV3-1 (or the pseudogene TRBV3-2) and TRBJ1-2, with TRBD1 matching over 7 bases. Sequencing was done on a sample of peripheral blood. The sequence derives from a woman in her sixties with active COVID-19. CDR3 in amino acids: CASSQDSQGGAYGYTF. The DNA of the CDR3 is TGTGCCAGCAGCCAAGATAGTCAGGGGGGTGCTTACGGCTACACCTTC.